This TCR beta chain was sequenced in a study of beta chain features in type 1 diabetes. Findings and caveats of the study: The naive, central memory and Treg TCRB repertoires looked more alike in patients than they did in healthy donors. It was possible that PCR favored shorter templates, equally so in patients and controls. Shorter TCRB CDR3s, moderately but significantly so, marked every one of the four CD4+ subsets in Type 1 diabetes patients.

Sorting of CD4+ naive, central memory, regulatory and stem cell-like memory cells was performed via CD45RO/CCR7/CD25/CD127/CD95/CD27. The isolated RNA, all of it, was reverse transcribed, so expressed TCRB transcripts were what got sequenced. The data were produced by immunoSEQ multiplex PCR, yet TCRdb's version contains in-frame clones alone and is incomplete. The repertoire holds some 330,000 clones, with about 12% as singletons. This clone was counted between two and nine times. Its specificity is not known. The sequencing input was naive CD4+ T cells from blood. The sequence came from a woman between 18 and 29 years old with type 1 diabetes.

DNA of the CDR3: TGTGCCAGCAGTTACTCTGCGGTCTCACCGGGTGAAAAACTGTTTTTT. It specifies CASSYSAVSPGEKLFF. The chain carries TRBV6-5 and TRBJ1-4; D ambiguous. Germline lookup yields CDR1 MNHEY and CDR2 SVGAGI. V was shortened by 0 bases and J by 7 bases, with 15 bases between the two germline ends. CDR3 length: 16 residues.